This T cell receptor (beta chain) was documented in a study of memory CD8 T cells in hepatitis C reinfection. Overall study context: A couple of donors cleared primary HCV but became chronic after reinfection.

The CDR3 spans 15 residues. V trimming: 4 bases; J trimming: 7 bases; junction bases outside the gene matches: 4. CDR1 and CDR2 (germline): SGHTA, FQGNSA. The assay was immunoSEQ multiplex PCR, and TCRdb's table has in-frame clones only and misses some. The sample lists fewer than 50,000 clones, roughly 90% seen once, with 0.95% to 1.5% in the top ten. Time point reported: peak reinfection, 3 to 8 weeks after reinfection detection. No in vitro expansion preceded TCR sequencing of the sorted cells. People who inject drugs from Montreal's HEPCO study were the donors. Control naive CD8 T cells came from two donors at all three reinfection time points.

The chain recombines TRBV7-2 with TRBJ2-1; 13 bases match TRBD2. This sequence originates from a man between 18 and 35 years old with hepatitis C virus infection. Sequencing was done on a sample of naive CD8+ T cells sorted from blood. CDR3 in amino acids: CASSSGTSGINEQFF. The CDR3 nucleotides read TGTGCCAGCAGCTCGGGGACTAGCGGGATAAATGAGCAGTTCTTC.